This passage covers 5 T cell receptor beta chains from one sample sequenced in a study of blood T cell repertoires in COVID-19. Here immunoSEQ multiplex PCR was the method, and the copy in TCRdb shows in-frame clones only, minus some. The sample carries under 200,000 clones, 70% to 90% recorded once. Material for sequencing was PBMCs or T cells enriched from blood (not recorded which). These receptors were taken from a woman under 30 who had recovered from COVID-19.

The V gene is TRBV5-4, the J gene TRBJ2-2; maybe TRBD2 (6 bases). Trimming shortened V by 4 bases and J by 5 bases, and 15 bases separated the two germline ends. This CDR3 comprises 15 residues. Per germline, CDR1 SGHNT and CDR2 YYREEE (reference sequence). CDR3 loop: CASSRAGRDTGELFF. Here the CDR3 DNA reads TGTGCCAGCAGCCGGGCGGGGCGAGATACCGGGGAGCTGTTTTTT.

This clone was found a few times. The gene calls are TRBV19 and TRBJ2-7; TRBD2 matches 7 bases. CDR3 length: 15 residues. V gave up 3 bases and J gave up 6 bases; unmatched junction bases: 11. In germline, CDR1 is LNHDA, CDR2 SQIVND (reference sequence). The DNA for the CDR3 is TGTGCCAGTAGTATTGCGACTAGCAGTGGTCTCGAGCAGTACTTC. It translates to CASSIATSSGLEQYF.

The V call is TRBV29-1, the J call TRBJ2-1; TRBD1 is a possible D gene (5 bases). The ends were cut back, 3 bases at V and 0 bases at J, with 9 bases in the middle. CDR3 length: 14 amino acids. The germline gives CDR1 SQVTM, CDR2 ANQGSEA. The CDR3 nucleotides read TGCAGCGTTGACGGACACGACTCCTACAATGAGCAGTTCTTC. Translation: CSVDGHDSYNEQFF.

The CDR3 DNA reads as TGCGCCAGCAGCTGGACGGGACACTCCTACGAGCAGTACTTC. This translates into CASSWTGHSYEQYF. V usage is TRBV5-1 and J usage is TRBJ2-7; D is perhaps TRBD1 (6 bases). The CDR3 has 14 amino acids. CDR1 is SGHRS, CDR2 YFSETQ, per germline. Trimming stripped 3 bases from V and 0 bases from J, with 10 bases between.

The chain couples TRBV7-9 to TRBJ1-6; 7 bases agree with TRBD1. This CDR3 contains 14 residues. After removal of 5 bases from V and 4 bases from J, the junction contained 2 bases not matched to a gene. Germline V gene lookup returns CDR1 SEHNR and CDR2 FQNEAQ (reference sequence). Written as DNA, the CDR3 is TGTGCCAGCAGCCCGACAGGGTATAATTCACCCCTCCACTTT. Protein: CASSPTGYNSPLHF.